This entry features one TCR beta chain sequence. Its antigen is unknown. The J segment lost 1 base and the V segment lost 1 base, leaving 4 bases of the junction unmatched. The CDR3 sequence is 16 residues long. Germline CDR1 reads SQVTM; CDR2 reads ANQGSEA. Sequencing was performed with immunoSEQ multiplex PCR; in TCRdb, only in-frame clones are kept and a portion is missing. In the table there are tens of thousands of clones, 80% to 90% of which are singletons. This record belongs to a study of T cells in localized non-small cell lung cancer. Overall study results and limits: In adjacent lung appeared a median about 58 of the top 100 tumor clones. Because only a single region of the tumor was sequenced, heterogeneity remains possible. Longer overall survival accompanied higher blood T cell density.

The rearrangement links TRBV29-1 to TRBJ2-1; 10 bases are a match to TRBD2. The sequenced sample was PBMCs, obtained before any cancer treatment. The TCR comes from a man between 40 and 70 years old with stage II lung adenocarcinoma. CDR3 protein: CSVEGKAGGSYNEQFF. DNA for the CDR3: TGCAGCGTTGAAGGGAAAGCGGGAGGGTCCTACAATGAGCAGTTCTTC.